The clone carrying this T cell receptor beta chain was seen only a few times. The antigen is unknown. Per the germline V gene, CDR1 is PRHDT and CDR2 is FYEKMQ (reference sequence). V gave up 6 bases and J gave up 0 bases; unmatched junction bases: 10. This CDR3 comprises 16 residues. The record originates from a study of cytomegalovirus exposure and HLA in healthy donors. Study-level results: Most CMV-associated TCR beta chains were later found to appear HLA-restricted. As a later analysis revealed, the rate of TCR association differed by HLA locus, with DRB1 most and HLA-C fewest.

Use of 60 Vbeta and 13 Jbeta primers characterized the PCR. Using immunoSEQ multiplex PCR, the repertoire was profiled, and TCRdb retains in-frame clones only, with some absent. The top ten clones hold about 6.6% of a sample with about 100,000 clones, roughly 80% of them seen once. The specimen was PBMCs. The clonotype comes from a man aged 40-49 years in good health and CMV-seropositive. The V gene is TRBV13, the J gene TRBJ2-7; 8 nucleotides align to TRBD2. Here the CDR3 reads CASRFSGSSPSYEQYF. The CDR3 DNA sequence: TGTGCCAGCAGATTCAGCGGGAGTAGCCCCTCCTACGAGCAGTACTTC.